The clone carrying this T cell receptor (beta chain) was observed a few times. The antigen is unknown. This CDR3 is built from 11 residues. Germline CDR1 reads SEHNR; CDR2 reads FQNEAQ (reference sequence). Trimming stripped 7 bases from V and 11 bases from J, with 11 bases between. This sample was included in a study of spatial heterogeneity in lung cancer. Study-level information: Available PBMC from follow-up, collected a median of roughly two years after resection, underwent sequencing. Regarding the study as a whole: Ubiquitous expanded tumor TCRs were observed in blood more at resection than follow-up.

TCRdb processed the 5' RACE reads anew with MiXCR; each CDR3 protein has one entry. The sample comprises more than 9,500 distinct CDR3 sequences, around a quarter of which are singletons, and 3% to 5% rests with the top ten. Regarding time point: blood at routine non-recurrence follow-up after resection. Whole RNA from tumor, nontumor lung or frozen PBMC was sequenced unsorted. The sequence was obtained from a female donor with early-stage non-small cell lung cancer. This sequence joins TRBV7-9 and TRBJ1-4; no clear D gene. This specimen consisted of PBMCs, obtained at follow-up. Here the CDR3 reads CASIDGEKLFF. The CDR3 coding sequence is TGTGCCAGCATAGACGGAGAGAAACTGTTTTTT. Supplemented by reference TRBV7-9 and TRBJ1-4, the full variable domain reads DTGVSQNPRHKITKRGQNVTFRCDPISEHNRLYWYRQTLGQGPEFLTYFQNEAQLEKSRLLSDRFSAERPKGSFSTLEIQRTEQGDSAMYLCASIDGEKLFFGSGTQLSVL.